This T cell receptor beta chain was identified during a study of beta chain features in type 1 diabetes. Study results and caveats: Any HLA effect on TCRB rearrangement was left unresolved by small sub-analyses. When Type 1 diabetes patients were examined, their TCRB CDR3s proved moderately but significantly shorter in all four CD4+ subsets. Naive, central memory and Treg TCRB repertoires seemed to resemble each other more closely in patients than they did in healthy donors.

Via the markers CD45RO/CCR7/CD25/CD127/CD95/CD27, stem cell-like memory, regulatory, central memory and naive CD4+ cells were sorted. The investigators reverse transcribed all of the isolated RNA, so they sequenced expressed TCRB transcripts. Profiling relied on immunoSEQ multiplex PCR, and the TCRdb table lists in-frame clones only, not all of them. Found here are 150,000 to 180,000 clones, under 13% of them singletons; the top ten hold 0.45% to 0.6%. Notes on this clone: What it recognizes is unknown.

The trim removed 3 bases at V and 1 base at J, leaving 13 bases unmatched. Germline V gene lookup returns CDR1 SGHRS and CDR2 YFSETQ. The CDR3 totals 18 residues. This TCR was recovered from a man between 25 and 39 years old with type 1 diabetes. J is TRBJ2-1 and V is TRBV5-1; 7 bases line up with TRBD2. Sequenced input: central memory CD4+ T cells from blood. The CDR3 DNA reads TGCGCCAGCAGCTCCCCTACCCGGGGGGAGGGGTCCTACAATGAGCAGTTCTTC. Translation gives CASSSPTRGEGSYNEQFF.